Sequencing of this TCR beta chain was carried out in a study of blood T cell repertoires in COVID-19. This CDR3 has 15 residues. The V gene's germline CDR1 is SGHNT and CDR2 YYREEE (reference sequence). The V end was cut by 4 bases, the J end by 2 bases, with 15 bases between. This clone was detected only once. The table came from immunoSEQ multiplex PCR; TCRdb's copy has only in-frame clones and leaves some out. The table records 90,000 or so clones, around 88% of them present only once. This sequence originates from a man in his fifties or sixties with acute or convalescent COVID-19. The rearrangement joins TRBV5-4 to TRBJ1-2, with a weak D call TRBD1 (5 bases). Material for sequencing was peripheral blood. The CDR3 DNA reads as TGTGCCAGCAGCCCCCCTATGGGGCTGAACTATGGCTACACCTTC. Its protein is CASSPPMGLNYGYTF.